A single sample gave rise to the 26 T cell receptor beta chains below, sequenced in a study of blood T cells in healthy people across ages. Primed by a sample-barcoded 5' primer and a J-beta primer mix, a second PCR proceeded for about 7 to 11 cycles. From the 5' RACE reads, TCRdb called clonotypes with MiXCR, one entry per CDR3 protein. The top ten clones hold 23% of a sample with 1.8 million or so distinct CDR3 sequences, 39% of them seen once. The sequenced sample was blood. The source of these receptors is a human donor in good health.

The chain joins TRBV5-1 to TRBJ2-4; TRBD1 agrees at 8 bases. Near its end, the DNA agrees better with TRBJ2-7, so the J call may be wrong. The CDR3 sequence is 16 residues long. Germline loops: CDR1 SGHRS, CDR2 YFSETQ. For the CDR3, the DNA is TGCGCCAGCAGCTTGATCGCGAGACAGGGGAGTTACGAGCAGTACTTC. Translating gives CASSLIARQGSYEQYF.

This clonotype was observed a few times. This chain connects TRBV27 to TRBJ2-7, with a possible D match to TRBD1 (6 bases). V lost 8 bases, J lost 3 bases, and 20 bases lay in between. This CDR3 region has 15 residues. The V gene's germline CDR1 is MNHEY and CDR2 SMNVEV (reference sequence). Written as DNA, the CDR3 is TGTGCCAGCCAACCTTCAAGGGGGTTAGACTACGAGCAGTACTTC. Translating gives CASQPSRGLDYEQYF.

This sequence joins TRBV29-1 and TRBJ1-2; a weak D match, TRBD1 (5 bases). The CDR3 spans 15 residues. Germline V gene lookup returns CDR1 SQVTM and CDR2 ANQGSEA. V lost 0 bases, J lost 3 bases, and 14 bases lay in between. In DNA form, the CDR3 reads TGCAGCGTTGAAGACAGGGAGGGCAGTGACTATGGCTACACCTTC. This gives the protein CSVEDREGSDYGYTF.

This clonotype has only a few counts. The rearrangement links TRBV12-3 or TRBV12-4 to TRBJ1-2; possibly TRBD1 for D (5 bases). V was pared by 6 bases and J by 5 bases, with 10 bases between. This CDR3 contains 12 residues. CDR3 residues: CASRATGYGYTF. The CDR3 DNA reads TGTGCCAGCAGAGCTACAGGATATGGCTACACCTTC.

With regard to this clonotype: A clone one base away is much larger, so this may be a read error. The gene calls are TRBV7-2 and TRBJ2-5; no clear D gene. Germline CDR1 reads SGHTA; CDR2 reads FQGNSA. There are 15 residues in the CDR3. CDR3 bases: TGTGCCGGCAGCCAGGCTGGGCAGGAACAAGAGACCCAGTACTTC. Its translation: CAGSQAGQEQETQYF.

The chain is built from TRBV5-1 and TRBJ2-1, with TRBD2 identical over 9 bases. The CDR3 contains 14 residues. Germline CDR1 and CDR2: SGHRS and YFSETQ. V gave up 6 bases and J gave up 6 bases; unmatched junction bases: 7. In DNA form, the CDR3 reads TGCGCCAGCAACCTAGCGGGAAACAGCAATGAGCAGTTCTTC. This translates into CASNLAGNSNEQFF.

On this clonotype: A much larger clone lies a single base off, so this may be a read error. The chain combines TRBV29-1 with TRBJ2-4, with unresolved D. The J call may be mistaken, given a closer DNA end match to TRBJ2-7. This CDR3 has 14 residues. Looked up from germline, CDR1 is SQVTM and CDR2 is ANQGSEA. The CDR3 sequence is CSVETETRDYEQYF. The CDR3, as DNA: TGCAGCGTTGAAACGGAGACAAGGGACTACGAGCAGTACTTC.

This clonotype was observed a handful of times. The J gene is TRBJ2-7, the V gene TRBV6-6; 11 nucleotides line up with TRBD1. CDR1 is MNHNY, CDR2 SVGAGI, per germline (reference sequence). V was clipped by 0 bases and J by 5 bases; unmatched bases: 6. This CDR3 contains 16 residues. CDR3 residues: CASSYSRDRGYHEQYF. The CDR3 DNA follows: TGTGCCAGCAGTTACTCCCGGGACAGGGGGTACCACGAGCAGTACTTC.

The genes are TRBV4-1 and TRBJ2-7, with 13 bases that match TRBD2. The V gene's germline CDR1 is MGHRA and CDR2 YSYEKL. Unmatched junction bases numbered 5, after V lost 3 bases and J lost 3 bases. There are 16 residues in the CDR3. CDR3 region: CASSQIGTSGIYEQYF. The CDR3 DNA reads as TGCGCCAGCAGCCAGATTGGGACTAGCGGGATCTACGAGCAGTACTTC.

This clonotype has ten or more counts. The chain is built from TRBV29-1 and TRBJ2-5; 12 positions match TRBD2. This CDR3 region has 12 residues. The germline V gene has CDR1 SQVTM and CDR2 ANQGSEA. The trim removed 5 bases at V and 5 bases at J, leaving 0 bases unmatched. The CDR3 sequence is CSVLAGGETQYF. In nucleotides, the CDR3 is TGCAGCGTTCTAGCGGGGGGGGAGACCCAGTACTTC.

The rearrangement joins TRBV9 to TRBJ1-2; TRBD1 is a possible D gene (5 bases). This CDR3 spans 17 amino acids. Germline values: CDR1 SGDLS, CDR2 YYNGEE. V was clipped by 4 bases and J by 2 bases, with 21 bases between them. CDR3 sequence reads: CASSFRDAEGANYGYTF. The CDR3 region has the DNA TGTGCCAGCAGCTTCCGGGACGCTGAGGGCGCCAACTATGGCTACACCTTC.

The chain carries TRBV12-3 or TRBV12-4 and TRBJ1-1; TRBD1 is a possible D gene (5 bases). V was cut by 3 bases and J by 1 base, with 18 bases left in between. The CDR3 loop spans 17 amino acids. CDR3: CASSFLGREGRNTEAFF. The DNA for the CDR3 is TGTGCCAGCAGTTTTTTGGGCAGGGAAGGAAGGAACACTGAAGCTTTCTTT.

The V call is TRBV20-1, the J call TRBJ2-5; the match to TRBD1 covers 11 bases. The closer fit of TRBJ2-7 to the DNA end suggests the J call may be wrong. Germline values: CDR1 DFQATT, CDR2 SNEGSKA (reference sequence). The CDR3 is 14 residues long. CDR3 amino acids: CSAIAGQGGDEQYF. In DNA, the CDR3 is TGCAGTGCCATTGCGGGACAGGGGGGGGACGAGCAGTACTTC.

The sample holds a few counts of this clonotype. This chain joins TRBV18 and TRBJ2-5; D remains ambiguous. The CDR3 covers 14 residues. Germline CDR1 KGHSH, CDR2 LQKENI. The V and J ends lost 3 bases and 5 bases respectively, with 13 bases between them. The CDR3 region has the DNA TGTGCCAGCTCACCGGGATTTACCCGGGAGACCCAGTACTTC. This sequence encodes CASSPGFTRETQYF.

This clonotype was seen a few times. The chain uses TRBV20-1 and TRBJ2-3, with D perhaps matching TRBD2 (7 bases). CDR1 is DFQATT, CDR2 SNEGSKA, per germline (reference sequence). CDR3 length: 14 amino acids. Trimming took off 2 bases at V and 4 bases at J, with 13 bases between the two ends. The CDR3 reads CSARFGGGSDTQYF. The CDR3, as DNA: TGCAGTGCTAGATTCGGCGGGGGCTCAGATACGCAGTATTTT.

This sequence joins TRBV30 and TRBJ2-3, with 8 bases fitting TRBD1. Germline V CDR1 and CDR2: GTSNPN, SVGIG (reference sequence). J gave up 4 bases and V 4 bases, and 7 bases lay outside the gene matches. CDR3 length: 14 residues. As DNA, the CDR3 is TGTGCCTGGATAGAGACAGGGGTGGCAGATACGCAGTATTTT. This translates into CAWIETGVADTQYF. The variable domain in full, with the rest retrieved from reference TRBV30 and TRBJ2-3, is SQTIHQWPATLVQPVGSPLSLECTVEGTSNPNLYWYRQAAGRGLQLLFYSVGIGQISSEVPQNLSASRPQDRQFILSSKKLLLSDSGFYLCAWIETGVADTQYFGPGTRLTVL.

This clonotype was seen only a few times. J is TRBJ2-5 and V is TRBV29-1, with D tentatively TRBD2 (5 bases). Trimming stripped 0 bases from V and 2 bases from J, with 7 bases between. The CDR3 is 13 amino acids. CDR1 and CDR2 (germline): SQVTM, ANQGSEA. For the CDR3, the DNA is TGCAGCGTTGAAGAGGGCGGGCAAGAGACCCAGTACTTC. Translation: CSVEEGGQETQYF.

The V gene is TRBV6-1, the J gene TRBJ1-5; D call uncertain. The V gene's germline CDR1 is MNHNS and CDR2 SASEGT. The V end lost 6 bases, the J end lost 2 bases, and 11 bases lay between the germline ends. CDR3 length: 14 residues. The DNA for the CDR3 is TGTGCCAGCAGGGTGTGGGGTGGCAATCAGCCCCAGCATTTT. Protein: CASRVWGGNQPQHF.

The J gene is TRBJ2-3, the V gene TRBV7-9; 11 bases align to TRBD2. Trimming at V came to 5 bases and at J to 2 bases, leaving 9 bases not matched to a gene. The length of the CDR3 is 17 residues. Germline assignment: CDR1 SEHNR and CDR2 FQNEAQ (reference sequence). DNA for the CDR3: TGTGCCAGCAGCGCTGCTAGCGGGGGGAAATACACAGATACGCAGTATTTT. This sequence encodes CASSAASGGKYTDTQYF.

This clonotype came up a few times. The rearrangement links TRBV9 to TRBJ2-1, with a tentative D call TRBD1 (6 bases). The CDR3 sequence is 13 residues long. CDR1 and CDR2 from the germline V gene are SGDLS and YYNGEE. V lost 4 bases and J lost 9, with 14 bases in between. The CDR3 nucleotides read TGTGCCAGCAGCATAGGACAGTTCAGTGAGCAGTTCTTC. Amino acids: CASSIGQFSEQFF.

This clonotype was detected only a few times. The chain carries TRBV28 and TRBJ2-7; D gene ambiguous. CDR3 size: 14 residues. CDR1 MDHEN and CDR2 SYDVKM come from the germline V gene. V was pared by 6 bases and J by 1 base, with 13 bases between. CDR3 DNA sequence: TGTGCCAGCAGCTTCGACACGCCGTCCTACGAGCAGTACTTC. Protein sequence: CASSFDTPSYEQYF.

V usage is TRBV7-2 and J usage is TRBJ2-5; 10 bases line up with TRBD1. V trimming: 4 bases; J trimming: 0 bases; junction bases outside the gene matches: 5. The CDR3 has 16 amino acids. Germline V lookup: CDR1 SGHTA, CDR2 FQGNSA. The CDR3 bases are TGTGCCAGCAGCTCCCGGACAGGGGGAAACCAAGAGACCCAGTACTTC. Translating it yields CASSSRTGGNQETQYF.

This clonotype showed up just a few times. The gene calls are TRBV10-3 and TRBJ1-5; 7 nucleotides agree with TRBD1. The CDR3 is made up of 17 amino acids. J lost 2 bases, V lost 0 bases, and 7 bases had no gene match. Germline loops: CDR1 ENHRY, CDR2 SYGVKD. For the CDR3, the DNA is TGTGCCATCAGTGAGTCCCGGACAGGACAGGGCAATCAGCCCCAGCATTTT. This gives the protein CAISESRTGQGNQPQHF.

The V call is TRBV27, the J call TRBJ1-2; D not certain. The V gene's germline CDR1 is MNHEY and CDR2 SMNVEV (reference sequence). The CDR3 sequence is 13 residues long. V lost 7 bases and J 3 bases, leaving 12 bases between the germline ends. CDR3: CASKRQADYGYTF. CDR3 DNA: TGTGCCAGCAAAAGGCAGGCGGACTATGGCTACACCTTC.

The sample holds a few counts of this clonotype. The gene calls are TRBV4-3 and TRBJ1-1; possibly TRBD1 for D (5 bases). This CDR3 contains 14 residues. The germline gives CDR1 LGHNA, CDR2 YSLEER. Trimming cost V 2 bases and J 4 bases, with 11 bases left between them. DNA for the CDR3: TGCGCCAGCAGCCAACGGGTGGGGGTCACTGAAGCTTTCTTT. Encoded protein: CASSQRVGVTEAFF.

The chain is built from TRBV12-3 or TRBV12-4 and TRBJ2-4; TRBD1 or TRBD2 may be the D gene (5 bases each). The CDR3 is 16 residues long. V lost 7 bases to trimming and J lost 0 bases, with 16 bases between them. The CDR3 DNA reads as TGTGCCAGCACCTTGGGGGATTACATAGCCAAAAACATTCAGTACTTC. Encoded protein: CASTLGDYIAKNIQYF.